A single sample gave rise to the 26 T cell receptor beta chains below, sequenced in a study of read filtering for tumor transcriptome and immune sequencing (dated by TCRdb to the early 2020s). The listed sequencing device is Illumina HiSeq 4000. TCR libraries were constructed from roughly 400 ng RNA using the Immunoverse kit, and molecular barcoded adaptors covering alpha/delta and beta/gamma chains were employed. TCRdb redid the processing of the public reads, applying fastp at Q25 and MiXCR, and retained in-frame beta chains. Under each unique CDR3 protein, matching rows form one entry showing the most common genes and DNA. Counted in this sample were about 38,000 distinct CDR3 sequences; roughly an eighth of them appeared once. In total, the top ten clones hold 25% to 30% of the sample. The material sequenced was a population of CD138-negative cells sorted from bone marrow. Interpreted using the paper, the cell subset or site label stands for: bone marrow mononuclear cells depleted of CD138+ plasma/myeloma cells by negative magnetic selection. These receptor sequences come from a donor at least 40 years old with multiple myeloma.

This clonotype was counted at least ten times. This chain connects TRBV28 to TRBJ2-7; tentative D call: TRBD1 (6 bases). The ends were cut back, 6 bases at V and 2 bases at J, with 17 bases in the middle. The germline V gene encodes CDR1 MDHEN and CDR2 SYDVKM. The CDR3 consists of 15 residues. CDR3 bases: TGTGCCAGCAGCCGCAGGGGTTTTAGCACCTACGAGCAGTACTTC. It yields the protein CASSRRGFSTYEQYF.

This clonotype was observed many times. The chain has TRBV7-2 and TRBJ1-5; weak D call: TRBD1 (5 bases). Deletions cut 4 bases from V and 0 bases from J, with 25 bases between. Germline CDR1 is SGHTA and CDR2 is FQGNSA. This CDR3 is 20 amino acids long. The CDR3 DNA reads TGTGCCAGCAGCTCTCCCCCGGTAGGCAGGGAAAAATATAGCAATCAGCCCCAGCATTTT. This gives the protein CASSSPPVGREKYSNQPQHF. Full variable domain (missing parts from reference TRBV7-2 and TRBJ1-5): GAGVSQSPSNKVTEKGKDVELRCDPISGHTALYWYRQSLGQGLEFLIYFQGNSAPDKSGLPSDRFSAERTGGSVSTLTIQRTQQEDSAVYLCASSSPPVGREKYSNQPQHFGDGTRLSIL.

Only a few counts were recorded for this clonotype. A single base separates this from a much larger clone, so it may be a read error. The CDR3: CASSNSYEQYF. CDR3 coding DNA: TGTGCCAGCAGCAACTCCTACGAGCAGTACTTC. The chain employs TRBV11-1 and TRBJ2-7; no reliable D call. The CDR3 totals 11 residues. Germline lookup yields CDR1 SGHAT and CDR2 FQDESV (reference sequence). Trimming cost V 5 bases and J 0 bases, with 2 bases left between them.

This clonotype showed up many times. This chain links TRBV6-1 with TRBJ2-7; either TRBD1 or TRBD2 may fit D (5 bases each). The V end was cut by 0 bases, the J end by 2 bases, with 11 bases between. The germline gives CDR1 MNHNS, CDR2 SASEGT. The CDR3 consists of 15 residues. Here the CDR3 DNA reads TGTGCCAGCAGTGAAGCGCATGGGGGACCCTACGAGCAGTACTTC. It is translated as CASSEAHGGPYEQYF.

This clonotype was counted ten times or more. CDR3 protein: CATSRDGMNTEAFF. CDR3 coding DNA: TGTGCCACCAGCAGAGATGGGATGAACACTGAAGCTTTCTTT. This rearrangement joins TRBV15 to TRBJ1-1; D not certain. The V gene lost 0 bases and the J gene lost 0 bases, with 5 bases spanning the gap. Germline V gene sequence: CDR1 LNHNV, CDR2 YYDKDF (reference sequence). The CDR3 runs 14 residues.

This clonotype has only a few counts. The chain is built from TRBV5-5 and TRBJ2-2, with D perhaps TRBD1 or TRBD2 (5 bases each). The germline gives CDR1 SGHKS, CDR2 YYEKEE (reference sequence). V was shortened by 2 bases and J by 5 bases, with 22 bases between the two germline ends. CDR3 length: 18 amino acids. CDR3 sequence (DNA): TGTGCCAGCAGCTTCACGGGACCGCACACGTCAGGAACCGGGGAGCTGTTTTTT. Translated, it gives CASSFTGPHTSGTGELFF.

This clonotype was recorded at least ten times. The chain uses TRBV29-1 and TRBJ2-1; 14 positions match TRBD2. CDR1 and CDR2 from the germline V gene are SQVTM and ANQGSEA. V gave up 2 bases and J gave up 4 bases; unmatched junction bases: 1. CDR3 length: 15 amino acids. CDR3 DNA: TGCAGCGTTGAAAGACTAGCGGGAGGGTACAATGAGCAGTTCTTC. Amino acid sequence: CSVERLAGGYNEQFF.

This clonotype was detected ten times or more. The V call is TRBV19, the J call TRBJ2-5; either TRBD1 or TRBD2 may fit D (5 bases each). This CDR3 is 17 amino acids long. V lost 3 bases, J lost 4 bases, and 21 bases lay in between. CDR1 is LNHDA, CDR2 SQIVND, per germline (reference sequence). CDR3 coding DNA: TGTGCCAGTAGTATGAACAGCCGGGCGCGAGGGGCAGAGACCCAGTACTTC. Translated, it gives CASSMNSRARGAETQYF. The complete variable domain, with remaining parts taken from reference TRBV19 and TRBJ2-5, reads DGGITQSPKYLFRKEGQNVTLSCEQNLNHDAMYWYRQDPGQGLRLIYYSQIVNDFQKGDIAEGYSVSREKKESFPLTVTSAQKNPTAFYLCASSMNSRARGAETQYFGPGTRLLVL.

There are many counts of this clonotype. The chain recombines TRBV10-3 with TRBJ1-5; D is unclear. The CDR3 length is 12 residues. Germline-derived CDR1 and CDR2 are ENHRY and SYGVKD. Trimming pared 6 bases from V and 6 bases from J, leaving 9 bases between. The CDR3 here is CAISDLGQPQHF. CDR3 coding DNA: TGTGCCATCAGCGACCTAGGTCAGCCCCAGCATTTT.

This clonotype turned up a few times. A much larger clone differs from this one at a single base, so this may be a read error. The chain carries TRBV6-2 or TRBV6-3 and TRBJ2-1, with TRBD2 matching over 7 bases. CDR1 is MNHEY, CDR2 SVGEGT, per germline. There are 16 residues in the CDR3. V gave up 1 base and J gave up 7 bases; unmatched junction bases: 10. The chain's CDR3 is CASSYFETGGRNEQFF. In DNA form, the CDR3 reads TGTGCCAGCAGTTACTTTGAGACTGGCGGGAGAAATGAGCAGTTCTTC.

This clonotype was seen at least ten times. The chain links TRBV28 to TRBJ1-1, with TRBD1 identical over 8 bases. V lost 2 bases and J lost 2; bases outside the gene matches: 7. Germline V lookup: CDR1 MDHEN, CDR2 SYDVKM. This CDR3 has 16 amino acids. The CDR3 DNA reads TGTGCCAGCAGTTTAAGGGACAGGCGACCCAACACTGAAGCTTTCTTT. Protein sequence: CASSLRDRRPNTEAFF. The full variable domain, its missing parts supplied by reference TRBV28 and TRBJ1-1, is DVKVTQSSRYLVKRTGEKVFLECVQDMDHENMFWYRQDPGLGLRLIYFSYDVKMKEKGDIPEGYSVSREKKERFSLILESASTNQTSMYLCASSLRDRRPNTEAFFGQGTRLTVV.

The genes are TRBV4-1 and TRBJ2-7, with 8 bases that match TRBD2. The V and J ends lost 0 bases and 2 bases, in that order; junction bases with no gene match: 9. CDR1 is MGHRA and CDR2 is YSYEKL in the germline V gene. The CDR3 length is 17 residues. CDR3 sequence (DNA): TGCGCCAGCAGCCAAGAAGGTGCGGTAGCGGGGACCTACGAGCAGTACTTC. Translating it yields CASSQEGAVAGTYEQYF.

This clonotype has ten or more counts. The chain links TRBV11-3 to TRBJ2-1, with 7 bases identical to TRBD2. V was pared by 0 bases and J by 0 bases, with 5 bases of the junction left unmatched. This CDR3 has 17 amino acids. Looked up from germline, CDR1 is SGHNT and CDR2 is YENEEA. CDR3 coding DNA: TGTGCCAGCAGCTTAGAGGGAGGGATCAGCTCCTACAATGAGCAGTTCTTC. It yields the protein CASSLEGGISSYNEQFF.

This rearrangement joins TRBV20-1 to TRBJ2-7; 9 bases are a match to TRBD1. J gave up 4 bases and V 2 bases, and 3 bases lay outside the gene matches. The CDR3 contains 13 residues. CDR1 DFQATT and CDR2 SNEGSKA come from the germline V gene (reference sequence). The CDR3: CSARPGQGYEQYF. In DNA form, the CDR3 reads TGCAGTGCTAGACCGGGACAGGGTTACGAGCAGTACTTC.

Ten or more counts support this clonotype. The rearrangement joins TRBV7-9 to TRBJ2-7; D perhaps matches TRBD2 (5 bases). The CDR3 is 13 amino acids. Germline lookup yields CDR1 SEHNR and CDR2 FQNEAQ (reference sequence). V was trimmed by 8 bases and J by 4 bases, leaving 15 bases between them. The CDR3: CASEVASGYEQYF. Here the CDR3 DNA reads TGTGCCAGCGAGGTGGCGAGCGGTTACGAGCAGTACTTC. The complete variable domain, with remaining parts taken from reference TRBV7-9 and TRBJ2-7, reads DTGVSQNPRHKITKRGQNVTFRCDPISEHNRLYWYRQTLGQGPEFLTYFQNEAQLEKSRLLSDRFSAERPKGSFSTLEIQRTEQGDSAMYLCASEVASGYEQYFGPGTRLTVT.

The rearrangement joins TRBV4-1 to TRBJ2-1, with 10 bases aligning to TRBD2. J was trimmed by 8 bases and V by 11 bases; bases with no gene match: 18. This CDR3 comprises 16 residues. CDR1 and CDR2 (germline): MGHRA, YSYEKL. The CDR3 here is CACTLIAGGLNDEQFF. For the CDR3, the DNA is TGCGCCTGCACGCTCATAGCGGGAGGCCTTAACGATGAGCAGTTCTTC.

This clonotype was picked up a small number of times. This sequence may be a read error, since a much larger clone differs from it by one base. The rearrangement links TRBV13 to TRBJ2-1; TRBD2 matches 9 bases. The CDR3 sequence is 16 residues long. Germline assignment: CDR1 PRHDT and CDR2 FYEKMQ (reference sequence). CDR3 sequence: CASSFGTSGFYNGQFF. In nucleotides, the CDR3 is TGTGCCAGCAGCTTCGGAACTAGCGGGTTCTACAATGGGCAGTTCTTC.

This clonotype was found many times. CDR3 region: CSALKFTDTQYF. The CDR3 region has the DNA TGCAGTGCCTTGAAGTTCACAGATACGCAGTATTTT. V usage is TRBV20-1 and J usage is TRBJ2-3; D ambiguous. The CDR3 is 12 residues long. V lost 6 bases to trimming and J lost 2 bases, with 9 bases between them. CDR1 is DFQATT, CDR2 SNEGSKA, per germline (reference sequence).

This clonotype was seen many times. The chain carries TRBV20-1 and TRBJ2-2; 10 positions agree with TRBD2. V trimming: 3 bases; J trimming: 7 bases; junction bases outside the gene matches: 8. The germline V gene encodes CDR1 DFQATT and CDR2 SNEGSKA (reference sequence). The CDR3 runs 15 residues. CDR3 residues: CSASSLAGEVGELFF. CDR3 nucleotide sequence: TGCAGTGCTAGTTCTCTAGCGGGAGAAGTCGGGGAGCTGTTTTTT.

This clonotype was seen ten or more times. The chain uses TRBV12-5 and TRBJ2-3; possibly TRBD2 for D (6 bases). V gave up 1 base and J gave up 5 bases, with 37 bases separating them. This CDR3 is built from 23 residues. CDR1 is LGHNT, CDR2 FRNRAP, per germline. Here the CDR3 DNA reads TGTGCTAGTGGTTTGGAGTACGGACCCGGAGGGGTAGCGGTTCATATGATGGGAGATACGCAGTATTTT. Protein sequence: CASGLEYGPGGVAVHMMGDTQYF.

This clonotype was seen at least ten times. Relative to the germline gene, one junction end is altered; a read error may explain this. The DNA for the CDR3 is TGTGCCAGCAGTCTAGCGGGCAACTCCTACAATGAGCAGTTCTTC. Translated, it gives CASSLAGNSYNEQFF. This chain links TRBV12-3 or TRBV12-4 with TRBJ2-1; TRBD2 matches at 8 bases. The CDR3 is 15 amino acids.

The chain couples TRBV10-3 to TRBJ1-1, with unresolved D. Trimming took 0 bases from V and 6 from J, leaving 11 bases between them. In germline, CDR1 is ENHRY, CDR2 SYGVKD. This CDR3 comprises 14 residues. CDR3 loop: CAISESQTSPEAFF. Written as DNA, the CDR3 is TGTGCCATCAGTGAGTCACAGACGTCCCCTGAAGCTTTCTTT.

This clonotype showed up many times. V gene TRBV7-9 combines with J gene TRBJ2-1; 7 bases fit TRBD1. The J segment lost 5 bases and the V segment lost 5 bases, leaving 3 bases of the junction unmatched. CDR3 length: 13 residues. CDR1 and CDR2 (germline): SEHNR, FQNEAQ (reference sequence). The CDR3 region is CASSRTGNNEQFF. The CDR3 coding sequence is TGTGCCAGCAGCCGGACAGGCAACAATGAGCAGTTCTTC.

At least ten counts were recorded for this clonotype. This chain uses TRBV29-1 with TRBJ2-3; TRBD1 aligns across 8 bases. CDR1 and CDR2 (germline): SQVTM, ANQGSEA. Germline trimming cut 3 bases from V and 2 bases from J; bases unmatched to any gene: 7. The CDR3 is 15 amino acids. The CDR3 loop is CSVEYRGANTDTQYF. The CDR3 DNA sequence: TGCAGCGTTGAGTACAGGGGGGCAAACACAGATACGCAGTATTTT.

This clonotype has at least ten counts. The chain couples TRBV5-1 to TRBJ2-6, with D perhaps matching TRBD1 (5 bases). Germline V gene lookup returns CDR1 SGHRS and CDR2 YFSETQ. V lost 4 bases and J lost 0, with 11 bases in between. CDR3 length: 16 amino acids. This chain's CDR3 is CASSTTGFSGANVLTF. The CDR3 DNA follows: TGCGCCAGCAGCACCACAGGATTCTCTGGGGCCAACGTCCTGACTTTC.

This clonotype was seen repeatedly, ten times or more. This chain links TRBV10-3 with TRBJ1-5; weak D call: TRBD1 (6 bases). V was shortened by 4 bases and J by 5 bases, with 9 bases between the two germline ends. The V gene's germline CDR1 is ENHRY and CDR2 SYGVKD. The CDR3 spans 13 residues. DNA of the CDR3: TGTGCCATCAGTGCCAGGGGAGATCAGCCCCAGCATTTT. The encoded protein is CAISARGDQPQHF.